These T cell receptor beta chains were read from a single sample in a study of vaccination effects on CD4 cells after COVID-19. These receptors have no identified antigens. TCRdb's copy holds only in-frame clones and misses some; the assay was immunoSEQ multiplex PCR. The sample carries approximately 31,000 clones, about 70% recorded once. Source: CD4+ T cells from PBMCs cultured with HCoV-229E spike peptides, taken after COVID-19 vaccination. These receptors came from a human donor who received a COVID-19 vaccine. CDR3s leave out the opening cysteine and the closing phenylalanine or tryptophan.

J gene | V gene | CDR3 protein
TRBJ2-1 | TRBV5-5 | ASGTGTVNEQF
TRBJ1-2 | TRBV28 | ASRPGQGSYGYT
TRBJ2-1 | TRBV9 | ASSPAGGRYNEQF
TRBJ2-2 | TRBV24-1 | ATSDLPGGPNTGELF
TRBJ2-3 | TRBV13 | ASSLVLPQSRTDTQY
TRBJ2-5 | TRBV29-1 | SVVLAGGPETQY
TRBJ2-2 | TRBV5-8 | ASSSSLGGELF
TRBJ2-5 | TRBV5-6 | ASSLWAGSETQY
TRBJ1-2 | TRBV6-2/TRBV6-3 | ASSTDGPGVSYGYT
TRBJ1-6 | TRBV5-1 | ASTRQGNNSPLH
TRBJ1-2 | TRBV7-8 | ASSSIVSANYGYT
TRBJ2-1 | TRBV5-1 | ASSLQVTNEQF
TRBJ2-5 | TRBV11-2 | ASSLVTGGLQETQY
TRBJ2-3 | TRBV3-1/TRBV3-2 | ASSQVSHTADTQY
TRBJ2-3 | TRBV14 | ASSQGRLAGVGTDTQY
TRBJ2-5 | TRBV7-9 | ASSLDEQTQY
TRBJ2-3 | TRBV15 | ATSRGTSGAGDTQY
TRBJ1-1 | TRBV19 | ASSTLTGQNTEAF
TRBJ1-6 | TRBV7-9 | ASSSEGTGYNSPLH
TRBJ1-5 | TRBV6-2/TRBV6-3 | ASSYRDREADRPQH
TRBJ1-6 | TRBV18 | ASSWDRGSSPLH
TRBJ1-1 | TRBV4-1 | ASSQPGTGYPEAF
TRBJ2-4 | TRBV9 | ASSTGLAGNIQY
TRBJ1-1 | TRBV18 | ASSPPVAGTTEAF
TRBJ1-2 | TRBV4-2 | ASSQVGVGNYGYT
TRBJ2-5 | TRBV11-2 | ASSLELAGVQTQY
TRBJ2-1 | TRBV2 | ATRGGLRTSYNEQF
TRBJ1-1 | TRBV14 | ASSLAENTEAF
TRBJ1-1 | TRBV18 | ASSPPQGFEVDTEAF
TRBJ2-2 | TRBV6-4 | ASSPGPSPTGELF
TRBJ1-1 | TRBV29-1 | SHSGAVNTEAF
TRBJ1-1 | TRBV6-6 | ASSYTGMNTEAF
TRBJ1-2 | TRBV18 | ASSSQDGIGYT
TRBJ2-2 | TRBV12-5 | ASGLFAGSNTGELF
TRBJ1-4 | TRBV6-5 | ASSYSLDPPREKLF
TRBJ1-1 | TRBV6-4 | ASSDSLGQEAF
TRBJ1-1 | TRBV5-6 | ASSFYDSLNTEAF
TRBJ2-7 | TRBV10-3 | AISGGLAGGYEQY
TRBJ1-1 | TRBV25-1 | ASSEFGGRGNTEAF
TRBJ2-7 | TRBV7-2 | ASSLYRVGQGYYEQY
TRBJ2-2 | TRBV5-1 | ASSLPGAGNTGELF
TRBJ2-2 | TRBV5-1 | ASSLRSNTGELF
TRBJ1-2 | TRBV28 | ASSAQTYGYT
TRBJ1-2 | TRBV7-9 | ASSLRGLGNYGYT
TRBJ1-4 | TRBV11-2 | ASSLVTLATNEKLF
TRBJ2-7 | TRBV4-1 | ASSHRHWDRGVLSYEQY